A selection of T cell receptor beta chains follows, all from one sample in a study of OX40 agonist ivuxolimab in advanced cancers. Libraries were prepared by immunoSEQ multiplex PCR; TCRdb keeps only in-frame clonotypes and omits some of them. Of roughly 50,000 clones in the sample, around 93% were seen once. Sequenced material: CD4+ or CD8+ T cells sorted from blood, taken in a trial of the OX40 agonist ivuxolimab. The source is an adult with an advanced solid tumor such as melanoma, head and neck, liver or kidney cancer. CDR3s leave out the opening cysteine and the closing phenylalanine or tryptophan.

j_call | v_call | cdr3_aa
TRBJ2-7 | TRBV4-1 | ASSLTGAHRLEQY
TRBJ1-5 | TRBV6-5 | ASKSRGPNQPQH
TRBJ2-3 | TRBV27 | ASSPRTDTQY
TRBJ2-3 | TRBV7-8 | ASNIEDYDRADTQY
TRBJ1-1 | TRBV7-9 | ASSLAYSPVTEAS
TRBJ2-1 | TRBV19 | ASTGAGHNEQF
TRBJ1-2 | TRBV6-1 | ASSEWGAGDNYGYT
TRBJ2-1 | TRBV5-4 | ASSPLGHNEQF
TRBJ2-3 | TRBV4-1 | ASSPQGAGTQY
TRBJ2-5 | TRBV6-6 | ASSLWTSGERETQY
TRBJ1-5 | TRBV15 | ATSGNREYGNQPQH
TRBJ2-1 | TRBV5-6 | ASSLLAGGRSYNEQF
TRBJ2-5 | TRBV28 | ASSLSWDRY
TRBJ1-5 | TRBV7-6 | ASSSADNQPQH
TRBJ2-7 | TRBV27 | ASSYPSYEQY